The 10 T cell receptor beta chains listed next were all sequenced from one sample in a study of T-cell memory formation after mild COVID-19. TCRdb reprocessed the 5' RACE reads with MiXCR, giving one entry per CDR3 protein. Of approximately 570,000 distinct CDR3 sequences in the sample, more than 15% were seen once. The specimen was PBMCs or a T cell subset sorted from them (not recorded which). The receptor source for this set is an adult woman who had mild COVID-19 (a few samples of this study predate the infection). Cell type and time point are not known.

The chain employs TRBV6-6 and TRBJ2-3; D not resolved. This CDR3 is 19 amino acids long. Looked up from germline, CDR1 is MNHNY and CDR2 is SVGAGI (reference sequence). V was clipped by 2 bases and J by 0 bases, with 21 bases between them. The CDR3 sequence is CASSYDSLPGHWSTDTQYF. The CDR3 DNA sequence: TGTGCCAGCAGTTACGACTCCTTGCCTGGTCATTGGAGCACAGATACGCAGTATTTT.

This chain uses TRBV14 with TRBJ2-7; D perhaps matches TRBD2 (5 bases). From germline, CDR1 is SGHDN and CDR2 FVKESK. This CDR3 is built from 15 residues. Trimming removed 4 bases at V and 3 bases at J, with 16 bases between. In DNA form, the CDR3 reads TGTGCCAGCAGCCGGACCGGGGAACTAAACTACGAGCAGTACTTC. The encoded protein is CASSRTGELNYEQYF.

The chain carries TRBV12-3 or TRBV12-4 and TRBJ1-1, with TRBD1 matching 10 bases. The CDR3 extends over 14 amino acids. V shed 6 bases and J 3 bases; nucleotides not matched to a gene: 4. CDR3 nucleotides: TGTGCCAGCAGGGGACAGGGGATAGACACTGAAGCTTTCTTT. As protein: CASRGQGIDTEAFF.

The rearrangement uses TRBV19 and TRBJ2-7; the D gene is possibly TRBD1 (5 bases). V gave up 11 bases and J gave up 3 bases, with 11 bases separating them. Germline CDR1 and CDR2: LNHDA and SQIVND (reference sequence). The CDR3 is made up of 11 amino acids. CDR3 sequence (DNA): TGTGCCTCACAAAGGGGCTACGAGCAGTACTTC. Translating it yields CASQRGYEQYF. The full variable domain, its missing parts supplied by reference TRBV19 and TRBJ2-7, is DGGITQSPKYLFRKEGQNVTLSCEQNLNHDAMYWYRQDPGQGLRLIYYSQIVNDFQKGDIAEGYSVSREKKESFPLTVTSAQKNPTAFYLCASQRGYEQYFGPGTRLTVT.

This clonotype was detected only a few times. The CDR3 reads CASSSPGQGATTQYF. The CDR3 bases are TGTGCCAGCAGCTCTCCGGGACAGGGAGCAACCACGCAGTATTTT. J is TRBJ2-3 and V is TRBV5-4; 9 nucleotides match TRBD1. CDR3 size: 15 residues. Germline CDR1 SGHNT, CDR2 YYREEE (reference sequence). V lost 3 bases and J lost 9; bases outside the gene matches: 11.

This clonotype was observed a handful of times. The chain uses TRBV5-6 and TRBJ1-5; the D is unclear. Germline V gene lookup returns CDR1 SGHDT and CDR2 YYEEEE. V gave up 1 base and J gave up 2 bases, with 16 bases separating them. CDR3 length: 17 residues. CDR3 nucleotides: TGTGCCAGCAGCTTGCGCCACACTCGGTGGGGCAATCAGCCCCAGCATTTT. Amino acid sequence: CASSLRHTRWGNQPQHF. Drawing the rest from reference TRBV5-6 and TRBJ1-5, the complete variable domain is DAGVTQSPTHLIKTRGQQVTLRCSPKSGHDTVSWYQQALGQGPQFIFQYYEEEERQRGNFPDRFSGHQFPNYSSELNVNALLLGDSALYLCASSLRHTRWGNQPQHFGDGTRLSIL.

This clonotype appeared a few times. The rearrangement joins TRBV19 to TRBJ2-5, with 9 bases identical to TRBD1. Germline CDR1 and CDR2: LNHDA and SQIVND (reference sequence). V was clipped by 10 bases and J by 7 bases; unmatched bases: 19. The CDR3 extends over 16 amino acids. The CDR3 DNA is TGTGCCACCCAGACCTTTCATACAGGGGGCCGGGGGACCCAGTACTTC. Protein product: CATQTFHTGGRGTQYF.

The J gene is TRBJ2-3, the V gene TRBV27; D is possibly TRBD1 or TRBD2 (6 bases each). Germline CDR1 MNHEY, CDR2 SMNVEV (reference sequence). The CDR3 runs 15 residues. The V end lost 6 bases, the J end lost 9 bases, and 22 bases lay between the germline ends. The CDR3 sequence is CASRTGGGAWVTQYF. CDR3 bases: TGTGCCAGCAGAACCGGGGGCGGGGCGTGGGTGACGCAGTATTTT.

This clonotype was picked up a small number of times. The CDR3 loop reads CSARDPTVGYEQYF. The CDR3 DNA reads TGCAGTGCTAGAGATCCGACAGTGGGCTACGAGCAGTACTTC. The chain joins TRBV20-1 to TRBJ2-7, with a weak D call TRBD1 (5 bases). Germline loops: CDR1 DFQATT, CDR2 SNEGSKA (reference sequence). The CDR3 is 14 amino acids. V was trimmed by 0 bases and J by 3 bases, leaving 12 bases between them.

In its sample, this clonotype was seen a few times. V gene TRBV2 combines with J gene TRBJ2-3; unclear D gene. Germline V lookup: CDR1 SNHLY, CDR2 FYNNEI. The germline V and J ends were trimmed by 1 base and 1 base, with 3 bases remaining between them. There are 13 residues in the CDR3. This chain's CDR3 is CASSEDGTDTQYF. The CDR3, as DNA: TGTGCCAGCAGTGAAGATGGCACAGATACGCAGTATTTT.